Below are 21 T cell receptor beta chains sequenced from a single sample in a study of blood T cell repertoires in COVID-19. Repertoires were generated with immunoSEQ multiplex PCR, while TCRdb's copy carries only in-frame clones and drops some. Found here are about 160,000 clones, about 88% of them singletons; the top ten hold about 7.3%. Source material: PBMCs or T cells enriched from blood (not recorded which). These TCRs come from a man over 45 who had recovered from COVID-19.

The V and J genes are TRBV18 and TRBJ1-1; no definite D call. The CDR3 is 13 amino acids. CDR1 is KGHSH, CDR2 LQKENI, per germline. The V end was cut by 3 bases, the J end by 5 bases, with 10 bases between. In nucleotides, the CDR3 is TGTGCCAGCTCACCCTACGCAGGTACTGAAGCTTTCTTT. Translation gives CASSPYAGTEAFF. The full variable domain, rest sourced from reference TRBV18 and TRBJ1-1, is NAGVMQNPRHLVRRRGQEARLRCSPMKGHSHVYWYRQLPEEGLKFMVYLQKENIIDESGMPKERFSAEFPKEGPSILRIQQVVRGDSAAYFCASSPYAGTEAFFGQGTRLTVV.

This chain connects TRBV5-1 to TRBJ1-2, with 9 bases aligning to TRBD1. The CDR3 spans 14 residues. Germline lookup yields CDR1 SGHRS and CDR2 YFSETQ. The trim removed 2 bases at V and 2 bases at J, leaving 1 base unmatched. The CDR3 DNA is TGCGCCAGCAGCTTCACAGGGGGCAACTATGGCTACACCTTC. Residues: CASSFTGGNYGYTF.

On this clone itself: Other DNA sequences of this sample code for an identical CDR3. The rearrangement joins TRBV11-2 to TRBJ2-3, with 7 bases fitting TRBD2. CDR1 and CDR2 from the germline V gene are SGHAT and FQNNGV. Unmatched junction bases numbered 0, after V lost 0 bases and J lost 3 bases. This CDR3 has 14 amino acids. For the CDR3, the DNA is TGTGCCAGCAGCTTAGAGCGGGGGACAGATACGCAGTATTTT. It specifies CASSLERGTDTQYF.

The chain combines TRBV6-5 with TRBJ1-2; D is possibly TRBD1 (6 bases). This CDR3 is built from 14 residues. Trimming removed 7 bases at V and 5 bases at J, with 17 bases between. In germline, CDR1 is MNHEY, CDR2 SVGAGI. CDR3 sequence reads: CASNSPRTAYGYTF. CDR3 nucleotide sequence: TGTGCCAGCAACTCCCCTCGGACAGCTTATGGCTACACCTTC.

The rearrangement links TRBV25-1 to TRBJ1-4, with a weak D call TRBD1 (6 bases). Per germline, CDR1 MGHDK and CDR2 SYGVNS. The CDR3 sequence is 14 residues long. Trimming pared 1 base from V and 7 bases from J, leaving 10 bases between. The CDR3 DNA follows: TGTGCCAGCAGTGAATTCACAGGGAGTGAAAAACTGTTTTTT. Protein: CASSEFTGSEKLFF.

V gene TRBV2 combines with J gene TRBJ1-2; 10 bases fit TRBD1. J was trimmed by 4 bases and V by 10 bases; bases with no gene match: 12. Germline lookup yields CDR1 SNHLY and CDR2 FYNNEI. This CDR3 spans 15 amino acids. The CDR3 loop is CAKRGTGAGSYGYTF. Here the CDR3 DNA reads TGTGCCAAACGGGGGACAGGGGCTGGGAGCTATGGCTACACCTTC.

The rearrangement links TRBV2 to TRBJ1-1, with D perhaps matching TRBD1 (5 bases). V was trimmed by 8 bases and J by 0 bases, leaving 16 bases between them. CDR3 length equals 15 residues. Germline CDR1 reads SNHLY; CDR2 reads FYNNEI. The CDR3 DNA follows: TGTGCCAGCCGGCGGTGGGGCAGCGTGAACACTGAAGCTTTCTTT. Amino acids: CASRRWGSVNTEAFF.

The rearrangement links TRBV6-1 to TRBJ2-7, with 8 positions matching TRBD1. CDR3 length: 16 amino acids. The germline CDR1 and CDR2 sequences are MNHNS and SASEGT. The V segment lost 4 bases and the J segment 6 bases; nucleotides outside the gene matches: 14. CDR3 protein: CASSADRGPIGFEQYF. CDR3 nucleotide sequence: TGTGCCAGCAGTGCCGACAGGGGACCTATAGGATTCGAGCAGTACTTC.

Worth noting for this clone: This CDR3 is also generated by other DNA sequences in the sample. The genes are TRBV6-2 or TRBV6-3 and TRBJ1-1; TRBD1 aligns across 7 bases. The V gene's germline CDR1 is MNHEY and CDR2 SVGEGT. V dropped 6 bases and J dropped 0; count of bases not matched to a gene: 4. This CDR3 region has 14 residues. The CDR3 spells CASSETGLNTEAFF. DNA of the CDR3: TGTGCCAGCAGCGAGACAGGGCTGAACACTGAAGCTTTCTTT.

V gene TRBV7-9 combines with J gene TRBJ1-2; 7 bases map to TRBD1. V lost 2 bases and J lost 4; bases outside the gene matches: 7. This CDR3 region has 15 residues. Germline CDR1 SEHNR, CDR2 FQNEAQ (reference sequence). The CDR3 bases are TGTGCCAGCAGCTTATCGACAGGGAGCTCCTATGGCTACACCTTC. It translates to CASSLSTGSSYGYTF.

This chain connects TRBV6-1 to TRBJ1-5, with unresolved D. The CDR3 runs 14 residues. Germline loops: CDR1 MNHNS, CDR2 SASEGT. The ends were cut back, 2 bases at V and 5 bases at J, with 10 bases in the middle. The CDR3 sequence is CASSETRNHQPQHF. The CDR3 region has the DNA TGTGCCAGCAGTGAAACGAGGAACCATCAGCCCCAGCATTTT.

This sequence joins TRBV6-4 and TRBJ2-1; perhaps TRBD2 as D (6 bases). Germline CDR1 reads MRHNA; CDR2 reads SNTAGT. The CDR3 contains 14 residues. The V end lost 6 bases, the J end lost 9 bases, and 18 bases lay between the germline ends. The CDR3, as DNA: TGTGCCAGCAGCTCATCCGGGGGTGGGGCTGAGCAGTTCTTC. Amino acid sequence: CASSSSGGGAEQFF.

The V gene is TRBV4-1, the J gene TRBJ2-3; D may be TRBD2 (5 bases). The ends were cut back, 1 base at V and 0 bases at J, with 17 bases in the middle. This CDR3 has 18 amino acids. The germline V gene encodes CDR1 MGHRA and CDR2 YSYEKL. DNA of the CDR3: TGCGCCAGCAGCCAAGCGTTCCAGGAATCGGGAAGCACAGATACGCAGTATTTT. This translates into CASSQAFQESGSTDTQYF.

This clone showed up just a few times. This specimen includes other DNA sequences encoding the same CDR3. This rearrangement joins TRBV5-1 to TRBJ1-2, with TRBD1 matching over 9 bases. CDR1 is SGHRS, CDR2 YFSETQ, per germline. The CDR3 totals 14 residues. V trimming: 1 base; J trimming: 5 bases; junction bases outside the gene matches: 3. In DNA, the CDR3 is TGCGCCAGCAGCTTGCAGGGACAGGGATATGGCTACACCTTC. This gives the protein CASSLQGQGYGYTF.

The chain links TRBV27 to TRBJ1-2; TRBD1 matches at 10 bases. The CDR3 is 16 amino acids. Germline assignment: CDR1 MNHEY and CDR2 SMNVEV (reference sequence). The V segment lost 4 bases and the J segment 4 bases; nucleotides outside the gene matches: 9. The CDR3 region has the DNA TGTGCCAGCAGTTCCCTGGGACAGGGGCATGGCTATGGCTACACCTTC. This encodes CASSSLGQGHGYGYTF.

V and J are TRBV11-1 and TRBJ2-2, with 14 bases identical to TRBD2. The V segment lost 5 bases and the J segment 7 bases; nucleotides outside the gene matches: 3. Germline V gene sequence: CDR1 SGHAT, CDR2 FQDESV (reference sequence). The CDR3 is made up of 15 amino acids. The CDR3 region is CASSVGLAGVGELFF. In DNA, the CDR3 is TGTGCCAGCAGCGTGGGACTAGCGGGGGTCGGGGAGCTGTTTTTT.

The J gene is TRBJ2-1, the V gene TRBV5-5, with 7 bases identical to TRBD1. J was trimmed by 3 bases and V by 3 bases; bases with no gene match: 6. The CDR3 totals 15 residues. Germline CDR1 is SGHKS and CDR2 is YYEKEE (reference sequence). CDR3 in amino acids: CASSYRQGNYNEQFF. The CDR3 coding sequence is TGTGCCAGCAGCTACCGACAGGGTAACTACAATGAGCAGTTCTTC. The full variable domain, rest sourced from reference TRBV5-5 and TRBJ2-1, is DAGVTQSPTHLIKTRGQQVTLRCSPISGHKSVSWYQQVLGQGPQFIFQYYEKEERGRGNFPDRFSARQFPNYSSELNVNALLLGDSALYLCASSYRQGNYNEQFFGPGTRLTVL.

This clone was seen more than once but under ten times. Here the CDR3 reads CASSHPFERARAFF. The CDR3 DNA reads as TGCGCCAGCAGCCATCCTTTTGAGAGGGCCCGGGCTTTCTTT. The chain joins TRBV4-1 to TRBJ1-1; D remains ambiguous. Germline CDR1 is MGHRA and CDR2 is YSYEKL. Trimming stripped 3 bases from V and 11 bases from J, with 19 bases between. This CDR3 has 14 residues.

This chain connects TRBV6-6 to TRBJ2-5; 9 positions agree with TRBD2. The CDR3 runs 15 residues. V was pared by 6 bases and J by 4 bases, with 9 bases of the junction left unmatched. Germline V lookup: CDR1 MNHNY, CDR2 SVGAGI (reference sequence). The chain's CDR3 is CASSPGAGGIETQYF. Written as DNA, the CDR3 is TGTGCCAGCAGCCCCGGGGCGGGGGGGATAGAGACCCAGTACTTC.

This clone appeared once. This sequence joins TRBV6-5 and TRBJ1-1; 9 nucleotides agree with TRBD1. J gave up 4 bases and V 5 bases, and 5 bases lay outside the gene matches. Looked up from germline, CDR1 is MNHEY and CDR2 is SVGAGI. CDR3 length equals 14 residues. The CDR3 DNA sequence: TGTGCCAGCAGTACCTTACAGGGGGCCACTGAAGCTTTCTTT. It specifies CASSTLQGATEAFF.

The chain uses TRBV18 and TRBJ1-1; no clear D. This CDR3 is 14 amino acids long. Germline CDR1 reads KGHSH; CDR2 reads LQKENI. V was pared by 1 base and J by 1 base, with 7 bases between. CDR3 bases: TGTGCCAGCTCACCACAGGAGAAGAACACTGAAGCTTTCTTT. Translating it yields CASSPQEKNTEAFF.